The 14 T cell receptor beta chains given below trace back to one sample, sequenced in a study of regulatory T cells in long-lasting Graves disease listed by TCRdb under 2021. Libraries were built with multiplex PCR. The run used an Illumina HiSeq 4000. CDR3 regions were amplified by Arm-PCR with iRepertoire HTBI primers to construct TCR beta libraries. TCRdb's own reprocessing of the public reads used fastp at Q25 and MiXCR and kept productive beta chains. Records with the same CDR3 protein are collapsed into one entry carrying the most frequent genes and DNA. In this sample the table shows approximately 690,000 distinct CDR3 sequences, 25% to 35% of which occur a single time. Roughly 40% of the sample goes to the ten largest clones. The label giving this sample's time point can be read as: persistent/refractory GD, antithyroid drugs over 5 years with positive TRAb. For both TCR sequencing and RNA sequencing, RNA was extracted from PBMCs using TRIzol.

The sequencing here drew on peripheral blood mononuclear cells (PBMCs), taken when the disease was refractory, from a patient treated with antithyroid drugs. These receptors came from a female donor with Graves disease.

This clonotype was counted only a few times. DNA for the CDR3: TGCGCCAGCAGCTTGGGGGGGAATCGTATGAACACTGAAGCTTTCTTT. This sequence encodes CASSLGGNRMNTEAFF. The chain links TRBV5-1 to TRBJ1-1; TRBD1 is a possible D gene (5 bases). The V end was cut by 0 bases, the J end by 0 bases, with 12 bases between. Germline lookup yields CDR1 SGHRS and CDR2 YFSETQ. The CDR3 runs to 16 residues.

There are a few counts of this clonotype. V and J are TRBV7-9 and TRBJ1-4, with TRBD1 matching over 9 bases. The CDR3 loop spans 15 amino acids. Per the germline V gene, CDR1 is SEHNR and CDR2 is FQNEAQ (reference sequence). Losses at the gene ends were 5 bases for V and 8 bases for J; bases not matched to a gene: 9. CDR3 amino acids: CASSTRQGGKEKLFF. The CDR3 DNA reads as TGTGCCAGCAGCACCCGACAGGGGGGCAAAGAAAAACTGTTTTTT.

V is TRBV6-1 and J is TRBJ1-3; TRBD1 matches 7 bases. J gave up 0 bases and V 6 bases, and 8 bases lay outside the gene matches. The CDR3 totals 16 residues. Germline CDR1 and CDR2: MNHNS and SASEGT. In nucleotides, the CDR3 is TGTGCCAGCAGATCCAGGGGGTTCGACTCTGGAAACACCATATATTTT. Its protein is CASRSRGFDSGNTIYF.

This clonotype was counted only a few times. The chain joins TRBV2 to TRBJ2-7; 11 nucleotides line up with TRBD2. Trimming cost V 6 bases and J 7 bases; bases outside gene matches: 8. The CDR3 runs 14 residues. Germline lookup yields CDR1 SNHLY and CDR2 FYNNEI. The CDR3 sequence: CASSKLAGVGEQYF. The CDR3 DNA reads TGTGCCAGCAGCAAACTAGCGGGAGTGGGGGAGCAGTACTTC. The full variable domain, its missing parts supplied by reference TRBV2 and TRBJ2-7, is EPEVTQTPSHQVTQMGQEVILRCVPISNHLYFYWYRQILGQKVEFLVSFYNNEISEKSEIFDDQFSVERPDGSNFTLKIRSTKLEDSAMYFCASSKLAGVGEQYFGPGTRLTVT.

The gene calls are TRBV11-2 and TRBJ2-2; 11 bases map to TRBD1. V dropped 5 bases and J dropped 5; count of bases not matched to a gene: 7. The CDR3 is made up of 16 amino acids. CDR1 and CDR2 (germline): SGHAT, FQNNGV. CDR3 in amino acids: CASSPGGQGGTGELFF. CDR3 nucleotides: TGTGCCAGCAGCCCAGGGGGACAGGGGGGAACCGGGGAGCTGTTTTTT.

This clonotype was seen ten or more times. V usage is TRBV18 and J usage is TRBJ1-2; no firm D call. This CDR3 comprises 13 residues. V lost 8 bases and J lost 2, with 12 bases in between. Germline values: CDR1 KGHSH, CDR2 LQKENI. The CDR3 region is CASSPGRNYGYTF. The CDR3 nucleotides are TGTGCCAGCAGTCCTGGACGGAACTATGGCTACACCTTC. The full variable domain, its missing parts supplied by reference TRBV18 and TRBJ1-2, is NAGVMQNPRHLVRRRGQEARLRCSPMKGHSHVYWYRQLPEEGLKFMVYLQKENIIDESGMPKERFSAEFPKEGPSILRIQQVVRGDSAAYFCASSPGRNYGYTFGSGTRLTVV.

For this clonotype: One junction end disagrees with the germline gene, perhaps due to a read error. This chain connects TRBV29-1 to TRBJ1-2; D perhaps matches TRBD1 (5 bases). The CDR3 extends over 12 amino acids. In germline, CDR1 is SQVTM, CDR2 ANQGSEA. CDR3 in DNA: TGCAGCGTAGAACAGGCGTCCTATGGCCACACCTTC. This codes for CSVEQASYGHTF.

The genes are TRBV20-1 and TRBJ2-7; 7 positions match TRBD2. CDR1 is DFQATT and CDR2 is SNEGSKA in the germline V gene (reference sequence). Trimming at V came to 1 base and at J to 6 bases, leaving 3 bases not matched to a gene. The CDR3 extends over 12 amino acids. DNA of the CDR3: TGCAGTGCTAGAGTATCGGGAGGCGAGCAGTACTTC. As protein: CSARVSGGEQYF.

This chain connects TRBV12-3 or TRBV12-4 to TRBJ2-1, with D possibly matching TRBD2 (6 bases). This CDR3 region has 15 residues. Between the trimmed V and J ends, which lost 6 bases and 2 bases, there was a span of 14 bases. The CDR3 nucleotides are TGTGCCAGCAGCCCTGGGACTCTTGCCTACAATGAGCAGTTCTTC. The encoded protein is CASSPGTLAYNEQFF.

A note on this clonotype: A much larger clone lies one base from this, so it may be a read error. The CDR3 DNA is TGTGCCAGCAGAATCGGATCGGAAACCCAGTACTTC. Protein sequence: CASRIGSETQYF. The genes are TRBV6-2 or TRBV6-3 and TRBJ2-5; D remains unclear. CDR1 MNHEY and CDR2 SVGEGT come from the germline V gene. CDR3 length: 12 amino acids. The V and J ends lost 6 bases and 8 bases respectively, with 13 bases between them.

The chain joins TRBV20-1 to TRBJ1-2; D gene ambiguous. Trimming took off 0 bases at V and 4 bases at J, with 15 bases between the two ends. The length of the CDR3 is 15 residues. Germline values: CDR1 DFQATT, CDR2 SNEGSKA (reference sequence). CDR3 sequence: CSARESDRRFYGYTF. In DNA form, the CDR3 reads TGCAGTGCTAGAGAATCAGACCGAAGATTCTATGGCTACACCTTC.

In this sample, this clonotype turned up a few times. This sequence joins TRBV3-1 and TRBJ1-2; 11 bases are shared with TRBD1. The V segment lost 4 bases and the J segment 8 bases; nucleotides outside the gene matches: 3. CDR1 LGHDT and CDR2 YNNKEL come from the germline V gene (reference sequence). This CDR3 region has 13 residues. CDR3 amino acids: CASSRDRGIGYTF. The CDR3 nucleotides are TGTGCCAGCAGCCGGGACAGGGGGATCGGCTACACCTTC.

This chain connects TRBV5-1 to TRBJ1-5; 8 bases line up with TRBD1. The CDR3 contains 16 residues. The V and J ends lost 2 bases and 6 bases, in that order; junction bases with no gene match: 10. The germline V gene has CDR1 SGHRS and CDR2 YFSETQ. The DNA of the CDR3 is TGCGCCAGCAGCTTCGGTGACAGGGGTGAGGGTCAGCCCCAGCATTTT. Translated: CASSFGDRGEGQPQHF.

V gene TRBV5-1 combines with J gene TRBJ2-7; D gene uncertain. The CDR3 contains 14 residues. Germline CDR1 reads SGHRS; CDR2 reads YFSETQ. V lost 4 bases to trimming and J lost 2 bases, with 13 bases between them. CDR3 nucleotides: TGCGCCAGCAGCCCATCGACCCGGACCTACGAGCAGTACTTC. Amino acids: CASSPSTRTYEQYF.